The 15 T cell receptor beta chains in this list originate from one sample, sequenced in a study of T cells in Graves' hyperthyroidism and ophthalmopathy. The investigators amplified TCR beta CDR3 regions from RNA transcripts. TCR CDR3 underwent first-round RT-PCR with the HTBI primer set. TCRdb re-called the multiplex PCR reads through MiXCR, storing one row per CDR3 protein. The sample comprises 660,000 or so distinct CDR3 sequences, less than 25% of which are singletons, and 34% rests with the top ten. Sequenced material: blood. These receptors all come from a man aged 30 to 45 with Graves' ophthalmopathy.

This clonotype was counted many times. The rearrangement uses TRBV10-1 and TRBJ1-5; TRBD1 might be the D (6 bases). The CDR3 covers 13 residues. Germline V gives CDR1 WNHNN, CDR2 SYGVQD (reference sequence). V lost 4 bases and J lost 3, with 7 bases in between. The CDR3 bases are TGCGCCAGCAGTGCAGGGGTCAATCAGCCCCAGCATTTT. Amino acid sequence: CASSAGVNQPQHF.

This clonotype was observed many times. The V and J genes are TRBV12-3 or TRBV12-4 and TRBJ2-1; 10 nucleotides match TRBD2. The V and J ends lost 1 base and 6 bases, in that order; junction bases with no gene match: 6. The CDR3 totals 16 residues. The CDR3: CASSLVLLAGRNEQFF. CDR3 coding DNA: TGTGCCAGCAGTTTAGTTTTACTAGCGGGGCGCAATGAGCAGTTCTTC.

This chain links TRBV4-2 with TRBJ2-7; D is unresolved. The CDR3 is 15 amino acids. Trimming cost V 0 bases and J 0 bases, with 9 bases left between them. Germline values: CDR1 LGHNA, CDR2 YNFKEQ. CDR3 sequence: CASSQEETSSYEQYF. The CDR3 DNA follows: TGTGCCAGCAGCCAAGAGGAGACAAGCTCCTACGAGCAGTACTTC.

This clonotype was seen a handful of times. In nucleotides, the CDR3 is TGCAGTGCTAGAGAGGTTGTCCGGGGAAATGAGCAGTTCTTC. Protein: CSAREVVRGNEQFF. This chain uses TRBV20-1 with TRBJ2-1; the D gene is possibly TRBD2 (5 bases). The germline V gene has CDR1 DFQATT and CDR2 SNEGSKA (reference sequence). The V end was cut by 0 bases, the J end by 7 bases, with 13 bases between. The CDR3 runs 14 residues.

This clonotype was seen repeatedly, ten times or more. The chain uses TRBV18 and TRBJ1-2, with 10 positions matching TRBD1. The CDR3 is 13 residues long. The germline V gene has CDR1 KGHSH and CDR2 LQKENI. Unmatched junction bases numbered 3, after V lost 4 bases and J lost 7 bases. The CDR3 region is CASSRGQGPGYTF. DNA for the CDR3: TGTGCCAGCTCACGGGGACAGGGGCCTGGCTACACCTTC.

On this clonotype itself: This may stem from a read error, because a much larger clone lies one nucleotide away. The chain joins TRBV11-2 to TRBJ2-7; the match to TRBD2 covers 7 bases. Germline loops: CDR1 SGHAT, CDR2 FQNNGV. CDR3 length equals 15 residues. The CDR3: CVSRFGIRGVYEQYF. In DNA, the CDR3 is TGTGTCAGCAGGTTCGGAATCCGGGGGGTATACGAGCAGTACTTC.

In DNA form, the CDR3 reads TGTGCCAGCAGCTTAGACAACGCCTACGAGCAGTACTTC. Its protein is CASSLDNAYEQYF. The chain links TRBV7-9 to TRBJ2-7; D not resolved. CDR3 size: 13 residues. The V gene lost 1 base and the J gene lost 2 bases, with 6 bases spanning the gap. Germline V CDR1 and CDR2: SEHNR, FQNEAQ (reference sequence). Complete variable domain (other parts from reference TRBV7-9 and TRBJ2-7): DTGVSQNPRHKITKRGQNVTFRCDPISEHNRLYWYRQTLGQGPEFLTYFQNEAQLEKSRLLSDRFSAERPKGSFSTLEIQRTEQGDSAMYLCASSLDNAYEQYFGPGTRLTVT.

There are many counts of this clonotype. The chain is built from TRBV20-1 and TRBJ2-5, with D unresolved. The V end lost 1 base, the J end lost 6 bases, and 9 bases lay between the germline ends. The CDR3 runs to 12 residues. The V gene's germline CDR1 is DFQATT and CDR2 SNEGSKA (reference sequence). CDR3 DNA sequence: TGCAGTGCTAGAGGAGCAGGCCAGACCCAGTACTTC. Encoded protein: CSARGAGQTQYF.

The sample holds a few counts of this clonotype. The chain carries TRBV12-3 or TRBV12-4 and TRBJ2-7, with TRBD1 matching 10 bases. The CDR3 loop spans 17 amino acids. The junction had 11 bases not matched to a gene; V was cut back by 2 bases and J by 4 bases. The CDR3 reads CASSLWGLGQGSYEQYF. Written as DNA, the CDR3 is TGTGCCAGCAGTTTATGGGGTCTGGGACAGGGGTCGTACGAGCAGTACTTC.

This clonotype was counted ten times or more. This chain uses TRBV28 with TRBJ1-2; D gene ambiguous. This CDR3 contains 13 residues. Germline CDR1 reads MDHEN; CDR2 reads SYDVKM. V was trimmed by 3 bases and J by 1 base, leaving 6 bases between them. CDR3 DNA sequence: TGTGCCAGCAGTTTGAGGAGTAACTATGGCTACACCTTC. Protein sequence: CASSLRSNYGYTF.

This rearrangement joins TRBV12-3 or TRBV12-4 to TRBJ2-3, with a possible D match to TRBD2 (6 bases). Trimming left V 6 bases short and J 6 bases short, with 19 bases between. The CDR3 spans 15 residues. CDR3 in DNA: TGTGCCAGCAGAGCTCTACCGGGAGTAGAGGATACGCAGTATTTT. Translated: CASRALPGVEDTQYF.

V gene TRBV20-1 combines with J gene TRBJ2-5; 11 nucleotides align to TRBD2. Per germline, CDR1 DFQATT and CDR2 SNEGSKA (reference sequence). With 4 bases clipped from V and 1 base from J, the junction kept 8 bases outside the gene matches. This CDR3 spans 16 amino acids. This chain's CDR3 is CSAMLAGGKIQETQYF. The CDR3 DNA follows: TGCAGTGCTATGCTAGCGGGAGGCAAAATCCAAGAGACCCAGTACTTC.

This clonotype was recorded at least ten times. V and J are TRBV6-1 and TRBJ2-2, with D possibly TRBD2 on 6 matching bases. Germline V lookup: CDR1 MNHNS, CDR2 SASEGT. V lost 5 bases to trimming and J lost 5 bases, with 9 bases between them. CDR3 length: 13 residues. CDR3 sequence: CASSRRGTGELFF. The CDR3 nucleotides are TGTGCCAGCAGTCGACGGGGGACCGGGGAGCTGTTTTTT.

The CDR3 nucleotides are TGCAGCGCCGAAGGGCGGAAAGGCTACACCTTC. Translated, it gives CSAEGRKGYTF. The genes are TRBV29-1 and TRBJ1-2; D gene uncertain. Germline V gene lookup returns CDR1 SQVTM and CDR2 ANQGSEA. The V end lost 7 bases, the J end lost 8 bases, and 14 bases lay between the germline ends. The CDR3 is 11 amino acids.

V is TRBV6-2 or TRBV6-3 and J is TRBJ1-2, with D tentatively TRBD1 (5 bases). The CDR3 is 13 residues long. V was cut by 6 bases and J by 2 bases, with 10 bases left in between. Germline V lookup: CDR1 MNHEY, CDR2 SVGEGT. Here the CDR3 reads CASRSDMNYGYTF. The CDR3 DNA sequence: TGTGCCAGCAGATCGGACATGAACTATGGCTACACCTTC.